These 27 T cell receptor beta chains were sequenced from one sample in a study of cytomegalovirus exposure and HLA in healthy donors. It was with 60 Vbeta and 13 Jbeta primers that the PCR ran. Assay used: immunoSEQ multiplex PCR; TCRdb lists only in-frame clones, some missing. This table holds 43,000 or so clones, around 64% found once. Source material: PBMCs. The receptors originated from a human donor in good health.

This chain connects TRBV6-1 to TRBJ1-5; 7 bases fit TRBD1. CDR1 is MNHNS, CDR2 SASEGT, per germline. V lost 4 bases, J lost 0 bases, and 3 bases stayed unmatched. The CDR3 is made up of 15 amino acids. The CDR3: CASSGDSPSNQPQHF. Here the CDR3 DNA reads TGTGCCAGCAGTGGGGACAGCCCTAGCAATCAGCCCCAGCATTTT.

The genes are TRBV19 and TRBJ1-5, with no clear D. The CDR3 loop spans 15 amino acids. Germline CDR1 LNHDA, CDR2 SQIVND (reference sequence). V gave up 6 bases and J gave up 4 bases, with 16 bases separating them. In DNA form, the CDR3 reads TGTGCCAGTAGAGGGCAGGCCGGGAGGAATCAGCCCCAGCATTTT. Amino acid sequence: CASRGQAGRNQPQHF.

The chain links TRBV7-2 to TRBJ1-5; D call uncertain. V lost 3 bases and J lost 4, with 7 bases in between. Per germline, CDR1 SGHTA and CDR2 FQGNSA. The CDR3 spans 13 residues. CDR3 coding DNA: TGTGCCAGCAGCTTGGACTCTAATCAGCCCCAGCATTTT. The encoded protein is CASSLDSNQPQHF.

J is TRBJ2-5 and V is TRBV6-5, with 12 bases that match TRBD2. V was clipped by 9 bases and J by 5 bases; unmatched bases: 7. The V gene's germline CDR1 is MNHEY and CDR2 SVGAGI. The CDR3 spans 14 residues. The CDR3 reads CASRTSGDVETQYF. The CDR3 DNA reads as TGTGCCAGTAGGACTAGCGGGGATGTTGAGACCCAGTACTTC.

This rearrangement joins TRBV28 to TRBJ1-5; TRBD1 is a possible D gene (5 bases). In germline, CDR1 is MDHEN, CDR2 SYDVKM. Trimming cost V 7 bases and J 3 bases, with 19 bases left between them. The CDR3 covers 16 residues. The CDR3 DNA sequence: TGTGCCAGCACCCGCGGACGCGCAGGGATCAATCAGCCCCAGCATTTT. Encoded protein: CASTRGRAGINQPQHF.

The chain has TRBV7-2 and TRBJ2-3, with no clear D. Trimming took 6 bases from V and 3 from J, leaving 16 bases between them. The CDR3 totals 15 residues. Germline lookup yields CDR1 SGHTA and CDR2 FQGNSA. The DNA for the CDR3 is TGTGCCAGCAGTCGAGAAGCGTTAGGAACAGATACGCAGTATTTT. Translating it yields CASSREALGTDTQYF.

V gene TRBV18 combines with J gene TRBJ1-1, with a possible D match to TRBD1 (5 bases). CDR1 KGHSH and CDR2 LQKENI come from the germline V gene. V gave up 4 bases and J gave up 1 base, with 16 bases separating them. There are 16 residues in the CDR3. CDR3 protein: CASSRQGNPGNTEAFF. CDR3 nucleotides: TGTGCCAGCTCACGTCAGGGCAATCCCGGGAACACTGAAGCTTTCTTT. Together with reference TRBV18 and TRBJ1-1, the CDR3 gives the full variable domain: NAGVMQNPRHLVRRRGQEARLRCSPMKGHSHVYWYRQLPEEGLKFMVYLQKENIIDESGMPKERFSAEFPKEGPSILRIQQVVRGDSAAYFCASSRQGNPGNTEAFFGQGTRLTVV.

The V gene is TRBV5-1, the J gene TRBJ2-2; TRBD1 matches 10 bases. V lost 7 bases to trimming and J lost 7 bases; unmatched junction nucleotides: 13. This CDR3 spans 16 amino acids. Germline CDR1 is SGHRS and CDR2 is YFSETQ. This CDR3 is CASGRPGQGFVGELFF. The CDR3 DNA reads as TGCGCCAGCGGGCGACCGGGACAGGGGTTTGTCGGGGAGCTGTTTTTT. Drawing the rest from reference TRBV5-1 and TRBJ2-2, the complete variable domain is KAGVTQTPRYLIKTRGQQVTLSCSPISGHRSVSWYQQTPGQGLQFLFEYFSETQRNKGNFPGRFSGRQFSNSRSEMNVSTLELGDSALYLCASGRPGQGFVGELFFGEGSRLTVL.

The rearrangement joins TRBV30 to TRBJ2-1; possibly TRBD1 for D (5 bases). The CDR3 is 13 amino acids. The germline V gene has CDR1 GTSNPN and CDR2 SVGIG (reference sequence). V was cut by 5 bases and J by 2 bases, with 10 bases left in between. CDR3 protein: CAWSIGAYNEQFF. CDR3 sequence (DNA): TGTGCCTGGTCAATAGGGGCCTACAATGAGCAGTTCTTC.

V gene TRBV6-5 combines with J gene TRBJ1-1, with 7 bases aligning to TRBD1. V trimming: 5 bases; J trimming: 3 bases; junction bases outside the gene matches: 6. CDR1 is MNHEY, CDR2 SVGAGI, per germline. The CDR3 totals 14 residues. The CDR3 DNA follows: TGTGCCAGCAGTCCGACAGGGTCGGACACTGAAGCTTTCTTT. This gives the protein CASSPTGSDTEAFF.

The J gene is TRBJ1-2, the V gene TRBV2; 7 bases are shared with TRBD1. With V trimmed by 10 bases and J by 6 bases, 11 bases remained unmatched. Germline assignment: CDR1 SNHLY and CDR2 FYNNEI. The CDR3 runs 13 residues. The CDR3 DNA follows: TGTGCCAACGAAGACAGGGCGGACAATGGCTACACCTTC. As protein: CANEDRADNGYTF.

The V gene is TRBV25-1, the J gene TRBJ2-5; D is unclear. The V and J ends lost 2 bases and 2 bases respectively, with 9 bases between them. The CDR3 totals 14 residues. Germline V gene data show CDR1 as MGHDK and CDR2 as SYGVNS. The CDR3 loop reads CASSELLKQETQYF. Written as DNA, the CDR3 is TGTGCCAGCAGTGAACTTCTAAAACAAGAGACCCAGTACTTC.

V usage is TRBV6-5 and J usage is TRBJ1-2; D may be TRBD1 (6 bases). V was pared by 2 bases and J by 7 bases, with 14 bases between. Germline lookup yields CDR1 MNHEY and CDR2 SVGAGI. The CDR3 has 14 amino acids. The CDR3 loop reads CASSYQEGGSGYTF. In DNA form, the CDR3 reads TGTGCCAGCAGTTACCAAGAGGGGGGGAGTGGCTACACCTTC.

The V gene is TRBV2, the J gene TRBJ1-6; D gene unclear. Per the germline V gene, CDR1 is SNHLY and CDR2 is FYNNEI. The germline V and J ends were trimmed by 5 bases and 4 bases, with 12 bases remaining between them. The CDR3 is 15 amino acids. Written as DNA, the CDR3 is TGTGCCAGCAGTTCACAAAATCTGTATAATTCACCCCTCCACTTT. Translating it yields CASSSQNLYNSPLHF.

The gene calls are TRBV11-3 and TRBJ1-1, with D unresolved. The ends were cut back, 4 bases at V and 0 bases at J, with 12 bases in the middle. Germline CDR1 SGHNT, CDR2 YENEEA. The CDR3 is made up of 15 amino acids. Here the CDR3 DNA reads TGTGCCAGCAGCTGGTCGGGAGCCTTGAACACTGAAGCTTTCTTT. Protein sequence: CASSWSGALNTEAFF.

The chain uses TRBV7-3 and TRBJ1-1; 12 bases align to TRBD1. CDR1 is SGHTA and CDR2 is FQGTGA in the germline V gene. This CDR3 has 14 residues. Unmatched junction bases numbered 4, after V lost 5 bases and J lost 6 bases. The DNA of the CDR3 is TGTGCCAGCAGCCGGGACAGGGGGCTCTCTGAAGCTTTCTTT. It specifies CASSRDRGLSEAFF.

V gene TRBV5-1 combines with J gene TRBJ2-7; D uncertain. The CDR3 is 15 amino acids. V lost 2 bases and J lost 0, with 12 bases in between. Germline loops: CDR1 SGHRS, CDR2 YFSETQ. CDR3 in amino acids: CASSFGGSGSYEQYF. In DNA form, the CDR3 reads TGCGCCAGCAGCTTTGGCGGCTCGGGCTCCTACGAGCAGTACTTC.

The rearrangement links TRBV7-9 to TRBJ2-4; TRBD1 agrees at 8 bases. Germline values: CDR1 SEHNR, CDR2 FQNEAQ (reference sequence). The ends lost 5 bases at V and 6 bases at J; junction bases unmatched: 9. There are 15 residues in the CDR3. CDR3 residues: CASSRGQGKANIQYF. The CDR3 DNA reads TGTGCCAGCAGCCGAGGACAGGGCAAGGCAAACATTCAGTACTTC.

The V and J genes are TRBV6-4 and TRBJ1-2, with 9 positions matching TRBD1. Germline lookup yields CDR1 MRHNA and CDR2 SNTAGT. V lost 7 bases, J lost 0 bases, and 12 bases stayed unmatched. The CDR3 totals 17 residues. CDR3 amino acids: CASKPGTGQGTNYGYTF. Here the CDR3 DNA reads TGTGCCAGCAAACCCGGGACAGGGCAGGGAACTAACTATGGCTACACCTTC.

The table lists this clone with a few counts. The chain links TRBV6-4 to TRBJ1-2; D is uncertain. This CDR3 has 15 residues. The V and J ends lost 7 bases and 0 bases respectively, with 15 bases between them. CDR1 and CDR2 (germline): MRHNA, SNTAGT. The CDR3 DNA reads TGTGCCAGCAAGCCGGCCTCCGGGGCTAACTATGGCTACACCTTC. Protein sequence: CASKPASGANYGYTF.

The chain joins TRBV18 to TRBJ2-2, with D possibly matching TRBD2 (6 bases). Germline CDR1 KGHSH, CDR2 LQKENI. V lost 3 bases to trimming and J lost 2 bases, with 16 bases between them. CDR3 length: 17 residues. The CDR3 region is CASSPSQAEGNTGELFF. The CDR3 coding sequence is TGTGCCAGCTCACCCTCCCAGGCGGAGGGAAACACCGGGGAGCTGTTTTTT.

This rearrangement joins TRBV5-4 to TRBJ2-1, with TRBD2 identical over 16 bases. The germline CDR1 and CDR2 sequences are SGHNT and YYREEE (reference sequence). This CDR3 contains 15 residues. The V and J ends lost 5 bases and 8 bases, in that order; junction bases with no gene match: 4. In DNA form, the CDR3 reads TGTGCCAGCAGGCCGGGACTAGCGGGGGGGGATGAGCAGTTCTTC. Protein: CASRPGLAGGDEQFF.

This clone has a single count. The CDR3 sequence: CASSIIVGELFF. The CDR3 nucleotides are TGTGCCAGTAGTATTATAGTCGGGGAGCTGTTTTTT. The chain combines TRBV19 with TRBJ2-2; D unresolved. Germline assignment: CDR1 LNHDA and CDR2 SQIVND (reference sequence). The CDR3 loop spans 12 amino acids. V was clipped by 3 bases and J by 7 bases, with 6 bases between them.

The rearrangement joins TRBV7-2 to TRBJ2-7; the D gene is possibly TRBD1 (6 bases). The CDR3 length is 13 residues. V was cut by 3 bases and J by 2 bases, with 8 bases left in between. Germline CDR1 and CDR2: SGHTA and FQGNSA. The CDR3 spells CASSFQGPYEQYF. The CDR3 DNA follows: TGTGCCAGCAGCTTTCAGGGGCCCTACGAGCAGTACTTC.

The rearrangement links TRBV6-5 to TRBJ1-5; a weak D match, TRBD1 (5 bases). The CDR3 consists of 15 residues. Germline V lookup: CDR1 MNHEY, CDR2 SVGAGI. Trimming stripped 7 bases from V and 2 bases from J, with 15 bases between. This CDR3 is CASIRDRLGNQPQHF. The CDR3 region has the DNA TGTGCCAGCATAAGAGACAGATTGGGCAATCAGCCCCAGCATTTT.

This clone occurred a few times. The CDR3: CASSERRPVNQPQHF. The CDR3 DNA reads TGTGCCAGCAGTGAAAGGAGACCGGTTAATCAGCCCCAGCATTTT. The V gene is TRBV2, the J gene TRBJ1-5; unclear D gene. CDR1 is SNHLY, CDR2 FYNNEI, per germline. V lost 2 bases to trimming and J lost 4 bases, with 12 bases between them. The CDR3 loop spans 15 amino acids. Combining the CDR3 with reference TRBV2 and TRBJ1-5 gives the whole variable domain EPEVTQTPSHQVTQMGQEVILRCVPISNHLYFYWYRQILGQKVEFLVSFYNNEISEKSEIFDDQFSVERPDGSNFTLKIRSTKLEDSAMYFCASSERRPVNQPQHFGDGTRLSIL.

This rearrangement joins TRBV2 to TRBJ2-2; D is possibly TRBD2 (5 bases). This CDR3 has 14 residues. Germline CDR1 SNHLY, CDR2 FYNNEI. The CDR3 sequence is CASVLTRNTGELFF. The CDR3 DNA is TGTGCTAGCGTCCTGACACGGAACACCGGGGAGCTGTTTTTT.